This TCR beta chain was documented in a study of blood T cell repertoires in COVID-19. Study as a whole: COVID-19 samples from acute and convalescent phases originated in the United States, Italy and Spain. In each case, the material was cDNA or gDNA derived from T cells, B-cell-depleted T cells, or PBMCs.

Authors' processing steps: Estimation of nucleated cell counts relied on the amplification of reference gene primers. Only in-frame clones appear in the TCRdb table, and some are missing; sequencing was by immunoSEQ multiplex PCR. V and J calls and clone size are as listed in that table; D and trimming were resolved from the DNA. The sample lists 200,000 to 250,000 clones; around nine tenths were seen once. Deletions cut 3 bases from V and 5 bases from J, with 14 bases between. Per the germline V gene, CDR1 is SGHTA and CDR2 is FQGTGA. This CDR3 spans 16 amino acids. The rearrangement links TRBV7-3 to TRBJ1-6; D is perhaps TRBD1 (6 bases). This receptor was taken from a woman aged 60 to 75 with acute or convalescent COVID-19. Sequencing was done on a sample of peripheral blood. This CDR3 reads CASSLAGTRDNSPLHF. CDR3 DNA: TGTGCCAGCAGCTTGGCCGGGACACGGGATAATTCACCCCTCCACTTT.